These 10 T cell receptor beta chains share one sample of origin, sequenced in a study of blood T cell repertoires in COVID-19. The protocol was immunoSEQ multiplex PCR, while the TCRdb copy is restricted to in-frame clones and leaves out a portion. There are tens of thousands of clones in the sample; 86% occur only once, and 2% lies in the top ten. The specimen sequenced was peripheral blood. These receptors were obtained from a man between 25 and 39 years old with acute or convalescent COVID-19.

This clone was observed a single time. V gene TRBV6-5 combines with J gene TRBJ1-2; 11 bases agree with TRBD1. The CDR3 length is 15 residues. V dropped 6 bases and J dropped 2; count of bases not matched to a gene: 5. Germline V lookup: CDR1 MNHEY, CDR2 SVGAGI. This CDR3 is CASSHRDRGNYGYTF. The DNA of the CDR3 is TGTGCCAGCAGCCACCGGGACAGGGGGAACTATGGCTACACCTTC.

The chain uses TRBV7-2 and TRBJ1-5, with D possibly TRBD1 on 6 matching bases. With 3 bases removed from V and 4 bases from J, the gap between germline ends came to 16 bases. Germline V gene sequence: CDR1 SGHTA, CDR2 FQGNSA. The CDR3 is made up of 16 amino acids. CDR3 protein: CASSFSSRGFNQPQHF. In DNA, the CDR3 is TGTGCCAGCAGCTTCTCGAGCAGGGGCTTTAATCAGCCCCAGCATTTT.

The chain employs TRBV6-6 and TRBJ1-4, with a tentative D call TRBD1 (5 bases). The V end was cut by 6 bases, the J end by 8 bases, with 16 bases between. Germline values: CDR1 MNHNY, CDR2 SVGAGI (reference sequence). The CDR3 length is 14 residues. CDR3 sequence: CASSYGAGKEKLFF. CDR3 nucleotides: TGTGCCAGCAGCTACGGGGCAGGGAAGGAAAAACTGTTTTTT.

This clone was seen a single time. The DNA for the CDR3 is TGTGCCAGTAGTATAGCGGGGGGCAGGGACTACGAGCAGTACTTC. Translated, it gives CASSIAGGRDYEQYF. V gene TRBV19 combines with J gene TRBJ2-7, with a tentative D call TRBD2 (7 bases). V gave up 1 base and J gave up 3 bases, with 13 bases separating them. The germline V gene has CDR1 LNHDA and CDR2 SQIVND (reference sequence). CDR3 length: 15 residues.

This chain uses TRBV7-8 with TRBJ2-2; 9 positions match TRBD1. The CDR3 contains 20 residues. The J segment lost 7 bases and the V segment lost 5 bases, leaving 23 bases of the junction unmatched. Germline assignment: CDR1 SGHVS and CDR2 FQNEAQ. The CDR3 here is CASSPALGQGKRGTHGELFF. The CDR3 DNA is TGTGCCAGCAGCCCCGCCCTGGGACAGGGCAAAAGAGGGACCCACGGGGAGCTGTTTTTT. Looking up the rest from reference TRBV7-8 and TRBJ2-2 gives the full variable domain: GAGVSQSPRYKVAKRGQDVALRCDPISGHVSLFWYQQALGQGPEFLTYFQNEAQLDKSGLPSDRFFAERPEGSVSTLKIQRTQQEDSAVYLCASSPALGQGKRGTHGELFFGEGSRLTVL.

The genes are TRBV7-2 and TRBJ1-3, with TRBD1 identical over 7 bases. The CDR3 has 17 residues. Trimming removed 5 bases from V and 2 bases from J; junction bases left unmatched: 12. Germline V CDR1 and CDR2: SGHTA, FQGNSA. The CDR3 sequence: CASSVRQGGFAGNTIYF. The CDR3 DNA reads as TGTGCCAGCAGCGTACGACAGGGTGGTTTCGCTGGAAACACCATATATTTT.

This chain uses TRBV3-1 (or the pseudogene TRBV3-2) with TRBJ1-1; D is perhaps TRBD1 (5 bases). CDR1 and CDR2 from the germline V gene are LGHDT and YNNKEL (reference sequence). V lost 1 base and J lost 5, with 8 bases in between. This CDR3 has 13 amino acids. CDR3 coding DNA: TGTGCCAGCAGCCAAGTGGGGGGAACTGAAGCTTTCTTT. Translation: CASSQVGGTEAFF.

This rearrangement joins TRBV7-8 to TRBJ1-1; the D gene is possibly TRBD1 (6 bases). The CDR3 sequence is 13 residues long. The ends were cut back, 2 bases at V and 5 bases at J, with 9 bases in the middle. Germline V gene data show CDR1 as SGHVS and CDR2 as FQNEAQ. The CDR3 region is CASSLRQGTEAFF. Here the CDR3 DNA reads TGTGCCAGCAGCTTACGTCAGGGGACTGAAGCTTTCTTT.

The V gene is TRBV6-5, the J gene TRBJ2-2, with 7 bases fitting TRBD1. J was trimmed by 7 bases and V by 5 bases; bases with no gene match: 10. Germline CDR1 and CDR2: MNHEY and SVGAGI. This CDR3 has 15 amino acids. CDR3 residues: CASSRTGRGYGELFF. CDR3 DNA: TGTGCCAGCAGTAGGACAGGCCGTGGGTACGGGGAGCTGTTTTTT.

The rearrangement joins TRBV18 to TRBJ1-1, with 10 bases matching TRBD1. Germline V lookup: CDR1 KGHSH, CDR2 LQKENI. Trimming took 4 bases from V and 2 from J; bases not matched to a gene: 7. This CDR3 region has 16 residues. CDR3 protein: CASSRSSTGGNTEAFF. The CDR3 DNA reads TGTGCCAGCTCACGCTCCTCGACAGGGGGCAACACTGAAGCTTTCTTT.